The following is a TCR beta chain sequence with its context. The entry originates in a study of blood T cell repertoires in COVID-19. Only in-frame clones appear in the TCRdb table, and some are missing; sequencing was by immunoSEQ multiplex PCR. The sample includes around 160,000 clones, 85% to 90% of them seen just once. CDR1 and CDR2 (germline): SQVTM, ANQGSEA. The CDR3 extends over 14 amino acids. V lost 3 bases, J lost 0 bases, and 11 bases lay in between. The chain carries TRBV29-1 and TRBJ1-2; D uncertain. The receptor was derived from a man between 18 and 35 years old with acute or convalescent COVID-19. Specimen: peripheral blood. The CDR3 nucleotides are TGCAGCGTTGAGGTTGGCCGCCCTAACTATGGCTACACCTTC. Its translation is CSVEVGRPNYGYTF.